This T cell receptor beta chain was retrieved from a study of beta chain features in type 1 diabetes. Background on the study: All of the samples together had some 99 million sorted cells examined. Broader study findings: For type 1 diabetes patients, VDJ junctions showed fewer insertions and more deletions. Among patients with Type 1 diabetes, TCRB CDR3s were moderately but significantly shorter in every one of the four CD4+ subsets.

This CDR3 has 17 residues. The germline V gene has CDR1 SGHTA and CDR2 FQGNSA. J lost 3 bases, V lost 5 bases, and 6 bases had no gene match. Of note for this clone: The target antigen is unknown. The identical CDR3 is also encoded by other nucleotide sequences in the sample.

All of the isolated RNA was reverse transcribed, so expressed TCRB transcripts were sequenced. Method: immunoSEQ multiplex PCR; TCRdb's copy keeps in-frame clones and lacks some. The sample has about 470,000 clones, approximately 28% seen once. Using CD45RO/CCR7/CD25/CD127/CD95/CD27, CD4+ naive, central memory, regulatory and stem cell-like memory cells were sorted. The chain has TRBV7-2 and TRBJ2-3, with 15 nucleotides matching TRBD2. Sequencing input: naive CD4+ T cells from blood. The receptor's source is a young man in good health. Here the CDR3 DNA reads TGTGCCAGCAGCCTACGGACTAGCGGGAGGGGGACAGATACGCAGTATTTT. This sequence encodes CASSLRTSGRGTDTQYF.